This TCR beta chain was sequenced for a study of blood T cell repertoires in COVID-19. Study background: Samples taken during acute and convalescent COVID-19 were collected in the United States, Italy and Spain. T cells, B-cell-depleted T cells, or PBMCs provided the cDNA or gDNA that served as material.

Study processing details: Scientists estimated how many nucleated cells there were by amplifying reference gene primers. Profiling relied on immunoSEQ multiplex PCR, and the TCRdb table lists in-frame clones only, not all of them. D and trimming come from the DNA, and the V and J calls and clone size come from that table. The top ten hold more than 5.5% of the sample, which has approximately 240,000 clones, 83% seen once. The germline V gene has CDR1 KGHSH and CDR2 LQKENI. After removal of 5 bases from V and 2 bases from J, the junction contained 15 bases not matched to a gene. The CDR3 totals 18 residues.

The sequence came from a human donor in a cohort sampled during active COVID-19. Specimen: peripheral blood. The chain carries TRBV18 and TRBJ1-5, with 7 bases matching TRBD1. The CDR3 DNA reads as TGTGCCAGCTCAGAAAGACCTGGGACAGTAAGAGGCAATCAGCCCCAGCATTTT. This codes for CASSERPGTVRGNQPQHF.